This T cell receptor (beta chain) is drawn from a study of T cells expressing NK-cell markers. Study-wide context: The eight sequenced donors comprised seven who were HCMV-seropositive and one who was seronegative.

On this clonotype: Its antigen is not identified.

Scientists made TCR beta cDNA using 5'RACE template switching with UMIs. TCRdb re-analyzed the 5' RACE reads; it lists each CDR3 protein once, without DNA. The table for this sample gives 450,000 to 600,000 distinct CDR3 sequences. Study results and caveats: Among CD8+ T cells from five or six donors, dominant NKG2C+ clonotypes accounted for roughly 1.0-7.0%. These clonotypes, the leaders elsewhere, also led the CD3+CD56-NKG2C+ fraction in several donors.

CDR1 SEHNR and CDR2 FQNEAQ come from the germline V gene (reference sequence). CDR3 length: 17 amino acids. The V call is TRBV7-9, the J call TRBJ2-1; TCRdb's D call, TRBD1, is unchecked because there is no DNA. Sequencing used blood T cells: a sorted CD56 or NKG2C T cell subset, CD4+ or CD8+ T cells, or bulk PBMC T cells (not recorded which). The origin of this receptor is a man aged 18-30 years in good health. The CDR3 loop is CASSLDLRLSSYNEQFF.